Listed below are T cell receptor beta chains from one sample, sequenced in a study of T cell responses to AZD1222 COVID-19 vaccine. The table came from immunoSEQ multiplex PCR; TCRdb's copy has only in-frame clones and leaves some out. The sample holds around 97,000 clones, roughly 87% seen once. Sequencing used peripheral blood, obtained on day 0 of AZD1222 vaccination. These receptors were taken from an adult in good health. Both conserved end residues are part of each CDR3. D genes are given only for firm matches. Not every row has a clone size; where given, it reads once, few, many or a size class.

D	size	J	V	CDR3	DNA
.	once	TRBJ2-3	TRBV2	CASSDPDGSRSTDTQYF	TGTGCCAGCAGCGACCCGGACGGCTCCAGAAGCACAGATACGCAGTATTTT
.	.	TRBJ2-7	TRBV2	CASSKKVAGFSHEQYF	TGTGCCAGCAGTAAGAAGGTGGCAGGGTTTTCCCACGAGCAGTACTTC
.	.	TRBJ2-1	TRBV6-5	CASRLTRGLYNEQFF	TGTGCCAGCAGATTGACTCGTGGTCTCTACAATGAGCAGTTCTTC
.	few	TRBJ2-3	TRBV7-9	CASSKEADTQYF	TGTGCCAGCAGCAAGGAGGCAGATACGCAGTATTTT
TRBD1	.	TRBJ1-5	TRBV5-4	CASSSQGAGSNQPQHF	TGTGCCAGCAGCTCGCAGGGGGCCGGTAGCAATCAGCCCCAGCATTTT
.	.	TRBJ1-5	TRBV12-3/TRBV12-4	CASSLAGQPQHF	TGTGCCAGCAGCCTGGCAGGGCAGCCCCAGCATTTT
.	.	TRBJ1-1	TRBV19	CASSIGGWPATEGAFF	TGTGCCAGTAGTATAGGCGGCTGGCCCGCAACCGAGGGAGCTTTCTTT
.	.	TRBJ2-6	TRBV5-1	CASATQGPRANVLTF	TGCGCCAGTGCCACACAGGGCCCGAGGGCCAACGTCCTGACTTTC
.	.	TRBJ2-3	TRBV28	CASSFRPWADTQYF	TGTGCCAGCAGTTTCCGCCCATGGGCAGATACGCAGTATTTT
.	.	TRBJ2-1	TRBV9	CASSVGGLNEQFF	TGTGCCAGCAGCGTAGGTGGGTTGAATGAGCAGTTCTTC
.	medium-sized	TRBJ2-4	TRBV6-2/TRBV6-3	CASSQGKEGNIQYF	TGTGCCAGCAGTCAGGGTAAGGAGGGAAACATTCAGTACTTC
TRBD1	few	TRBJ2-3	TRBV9	CASSVGAGQGTDTQYF	TGTGCCAGCAGCGTAGGCGCAGGACAGGGGACAGATACGCAGTATTTT
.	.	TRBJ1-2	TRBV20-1	CSAEGEDGYTF	TGCAGTGCAGAGGGGGAAGATGGCTACACCTTC
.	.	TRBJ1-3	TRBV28	CASSFGNSRTIYF	TGTGCCAGCAGTTTTGGGAACAGTCGCACCATATATTTT
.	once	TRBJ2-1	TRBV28	CASSSYNEQFF	TGTGCCAGCAGTTCATACAATGAGCAGTTCTTC
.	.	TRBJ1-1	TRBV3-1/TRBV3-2	CASSRGFGDANTEAFF	TGTGCCAGCAGCAGAGGATTCGGGGACGCAAACACTGAAGCTTTCTTT
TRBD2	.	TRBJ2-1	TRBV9	CASSSGSSYNEQFF	TGTGCCAGCAGTAGCGGGTCCTCCTACAATGAGCAGTTCTTC
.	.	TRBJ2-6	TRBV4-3	CASSQAGSGANVLTF	TGCGCCAGCAGCCAAGCGGGCTCTGGGGCCAACGTCCTGACTTTC
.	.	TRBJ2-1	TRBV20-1	CSARKLDEQFF	TGCAGTGCTAGAAAACTAGACGAGCAGTTCTTC
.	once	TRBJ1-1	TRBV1	CTSRDRGRTEAFF	TGCACCAGCAGGGACAGGGGACGTACTGAAGCTTTCTTT
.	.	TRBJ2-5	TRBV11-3	CASSLAGAVQETQYF	TGTGCCAGCAGCTTAGCCGGGGCGGTACAAGAGACCCAGTACTTC
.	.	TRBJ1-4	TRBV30	CAWSVPPRGFEEKLFF	TGTGCCTGGAGTGTTCCCCCTAGGGGTTTTGAGGAAAAACTGTTTTTT
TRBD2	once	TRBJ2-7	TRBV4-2	CASSPRLAGAYEQYF	TGTGCCAGCAGTCCCAGGCTAGCGGGAGCCTACGAGCAGTACTTC
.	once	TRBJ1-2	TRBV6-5	CASSYSRGRGNYGYTF	TGTGCCAGCAGTTACTCCCGGGGCAGGGGAAACTATGGCTACACCTTC
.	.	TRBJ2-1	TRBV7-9	CASSPTSPYSEQFF	TGTGCCAGCAGCCCGACTAGTCCGTACAGTGAGCAGTTCTTC
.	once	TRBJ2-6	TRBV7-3	CASSPLVVNLGANVLTF	TGTGCCAGCAGCCCGCTCGTGGTGAACCTTGGGGCCAACGTCCTGACTTTC
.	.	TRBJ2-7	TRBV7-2	CASSSQGTSSYEQYF	TGTGCCAGCAGCTCGCAGGGGACCAGCTCCTACGAGCAGTACTTC
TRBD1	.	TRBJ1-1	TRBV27	CASQGAFEAFF	TGTGCCAGTCAGGGGGCGTTTGAAGCTTTCTTT
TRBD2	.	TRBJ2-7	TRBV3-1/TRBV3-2	CASSQGLAAEQYF	TGTGCCAGCAGCCAAGGGCTAGCGGCTGAGCAGTACTTC
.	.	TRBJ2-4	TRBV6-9	CASLGRPLYKNIQYF	TGTGCCAGCCTAGGGAGGCCTCTCTACAAAAACATTCAGTACTTC
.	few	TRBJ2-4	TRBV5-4	CASSLWGQNIQYF	TGTGCCAGCAGTTTGTGGGGCCAAAACATTCAGTACTTC
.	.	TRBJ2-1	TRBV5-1	CASSYYTGHNEQFF	TGCGCCAGCAGCTATTACACAGGGCACAATGAGCAGTTCTTC
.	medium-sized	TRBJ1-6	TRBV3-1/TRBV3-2	CASSQVSSGSYSPLHF	TGTGCCAGCAGCCAAGTGAGTTCAGGGAGTTATTCACCCCTCCACTTT
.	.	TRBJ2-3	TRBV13	CASSPPGGVSTDTQYF	TGTGCCAGCAGCCCCCCGGGCGGAGTTAGCACAGATACGCAGTATTTT
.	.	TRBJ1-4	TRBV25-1	CASSAQVGTGWEKLFF	TGTGCCAGCAGTGCACAGGTGGGGACGGGGTGGGAAAAACTGTTTTTT
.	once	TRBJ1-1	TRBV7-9	CASSPTGPGTEAFF	TGTGCCAGCAGCCCTACGGGGCCGGGGACTGAAGCTTTCTTT
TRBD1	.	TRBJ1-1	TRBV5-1	CASSLSWLAGGVGTEAFF	TGCGCCAGCAGCTTGTCCTGGTTGGCAGGGGGCGTTGGCACTGAAGCTTTCTTT
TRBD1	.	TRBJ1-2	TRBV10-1	CASSERSGGGYTF	TGCGCCAGCAGTGAGAGGTCAGGGGGCGGCTACACCTTC
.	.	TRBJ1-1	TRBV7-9	CASSLLENTEAFF	TGTGCCAGCAGCCTGTTGGAGAACACTGAAGCTTTCTTT
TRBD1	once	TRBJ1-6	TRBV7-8	CASSQNRGIESPLHF	TGTGCCAGCAGCCAAAACAGGGGAATAGAGTCACCCCTCCACTTT